These 30 T cell receptor beta chains were sequenced from one sample in a study of beta chain features in type 1 diabetes. Expressed TCRB transcripts were sequenced after all isolated RNA was converted to cDNA. Assay: immunoSEQ multiplex PCR; the TCRdb copy retains only in-frame clones and omits some. This sample yields some 500,000 clones, of which about 10% are seen a single time; over 0.04% belongs to the top ten. Sequencing input: naive CD4+ T cells from blood. These receptors all stem from a woman between 18 and 29 years old in good health.

The V gene is TRBV7-8, the J gene TRBJ2-5; the D is unclear. The V gene's germline CDR1 is SGHVS and CDR2 FQNEAQ. CDR3 length equals 14 residues. V lost 0 bases, J lost 3 bases, and 8 bases lay in between. As DNA, the CDR3 is TGTGCCAGCAGCTTAGCGCCTGTTAAAGAGACCCAGTACTTC. Amino acids: CASSLAPVKETQYF.

The rearrangement uses TRBV7-2 and TRBJ2-3, with 10 bases fitting TRBD2. Losses at the gene ends were 1 base for V and 5 bases for J; bases not matched to a gene: 9. Germline V CDR1 and CDR2: SGHTA, FQGNSA. The CDR3 contains 17 residues. The CDR3 sequence: CASSLGTFLAGEDTQYF. For the CDR3, the DNA is TGTGCCAGCAGCTTAGGGACATTCCTAGCGGGGGAAGATACGCAGTATTTT.

The chain links TRBV7-2 to TRBJ1-2; D is possibly TRBD1 (6 bases). The CDR3 runs 13 residues. Trimming pared 4 bases from V and 5 bases from J, leaving 11 bases between. The germline V gene has CDR1 SGHTA and CDR2 FQGNSA. The CDR3 DNA reads as TGTGCCAGCAGCTCAACCACAGGGTATGGCTACACCTTC. Amino acids: CASSSTTGYGYTF.

The chain has TRBV6-5 and TRBJ2-1; 7 bases map to TRBD2. This CDR3 comprises 14 residues. Germline-derived CDR1 and CDR2 are MNHEY and SVGAGI. V gave up 11 bases and J gave up 7 bases; unmatched junction bases: 14. CDR3 nucleotide sequence: TGTGCCTCGAGAGGGAGGGCCTTGGGGAATGAGCAGTTCTTC. Amino acids: CASRGRALGNEQFF.

A note on this clone: This CDR3 is also generated by other DNA sequences in the sample. The CDR3 reads CSGRDRGGRNEQFF. The DNA of the CDR3 is TGCAGCGGGCGAGACAGGGGAGGTCGGAATGAGCAGTTCTTC. The rearrangement joins TRBV29-1 to TRBJ2-1; 8 bases are shared with TRBD1. Germline CDR1 SQVTM, CDR2 ANQGSEA. CDR3 length: 14 amino acids. V was clipped by 7 bases and J by 7 bases; unmatched bases: 12.

Only a few counts were recorded for this clone. This CDR3 is CASGLGGGDTQYF. The CDR3 nucleotides read TGTGCTAGTGGTTTAGGGGGAGGAGATACGCAGTATTTT. The rearrangement joins TRBV12-5 to TRBJ2-3; either TRBD1 or TRBD2 may fit D (6 bases each). Trimming left V 3 bases short and J 5 bases short, with 9 bases between. CDR3 size: 13 residues. The germline V gene has CDR1 LGHNT and CDR2 FRNRAP.

The chain combines TRBV5-1 with TRBJ2-3; D remains unclear. V shed 5 bases and J shed 0 bases, with 7 bases lying between them. Germline assignment: CDR1 SGHRS and CDR2 YFSETQ. This CDR3 is built from 13 residues. CDR3 region: CASSVTSTDTQYF. DNA for the CDR3: TGCGCCAGCAGTGTAACCAGCACAGATACGCAGTATTTT.

This chain joins TRBV2 and TRBJ2-1; no clear D gene. The length of the CDR3 is 11 residues. Germline lookup yields CDR1 SNHLY and CDR2 FYNNEI. The V end lost 8 bases, the J end lost 7 bases, and 9 bases lay between the germline ends. In nucleotides, the CDR3 is TGTGCCAGCGCCCTAGAAAATGAGCAGTTCTTC. It codes for CASALENEQFF.

The sample holds a few counts of this clone. The J gene is TRBJ1-3, the V gene TRBV28; no reliable D call. The CDR3 loop spans 14 amino acids. V dropped 7 bases and J dropped 6 bases, with 16 bases sitting between them. The germline CDR1 and CDR2 sequences are MDHEN and SYDVKM. In DNA form, the CDR3 reads TGTGCCAGCATCGGACCCACCCTCGCAAACACCATATATTTT. Translating it yields CASIGPTLANTIYF.

This chain joins TRBV27 and TRBJ2-5; the D gene is possibly TRBD2 (5 bases). V was shortened by 7 bases and J by 4 bases, with 13 bases between the two germline ends. The CDR3 consists of 13 residues. Germline-derived CDR1 and CDR2 are MNHEY and SMNVEV (reference sequence). The CDR3 nucleotides are TGTGCCAGCACCAAATGGGCGGGAGAGACCCAGTACTTC. The encoded protein is CASTKWAGETQYF.

The gene calls are TRBV5-1 and TRBJ1-1, with D maybe TRBD1 (5 bases). The CDR3 consists of 14 residues. The germline V and J ends were trimmed by 0 bases and 0 bases, with 6 bases remaining between them. Germline V lookup: CDR1 SGHRS, CDR2 YFSETQ. CDR3 sequence: CASSLGRVNTEAFF. DNA of the CDR3: TGCGCCAGCAGCTTGGGCAGGGTGAACACTGAAGCTTTCTTT.

This clone was detected only a few times. Within the sample, other DNA sequences also encode this same CDR3. V gene TRBV9 combines with J gene TRBJ1-1; D unresolved. This CDR3 is built from 16 residues. The germline V and J ends were trimmed by 0 bases and 1 base, with 13 bases remaining between them. CDR1 is SGDLS, CDR2 YYNGEE, per germline. The DNA for the CDR3 is TGTGCCAGCAGCGTAGATCCGGGGTGGGGGAACACTGAAGCTTTCTTT. It yields the protein CASSVDPGWGNTEAFF.

This clone was seen only a few times. The V call is TRBV28, the J call TRBJ2-4; no reliable D call. The CDR3 has 12 residues. Germline values: CDR1 MDHEN, CDR2 SYDVKM. The ends were cut back, 2 bases at V and 6 bases at J, with 5 bases in the middle. This chain's CDR3 is CASSLIGNIQYF. The CDR3 region has the DNA TGTGCCAGCAGTTTAATTGGAAACATTCAGTACTTC.

V gene TRBV4-3 combines with J gene TRBJ2-7; maybe TRBD1 (5 bases). The germline gives CDR1 LGHNA, CDR2 YSLEER. Deletions cut 0 bases from V and 4 bases from J, with 16 bases between. The CDR3 has 16 amino acids. The CDR3 region has the DNA TGCGCCAGCAGCCAAGAGACCCTGACCAGGGCGTACGAGCAGTACTTC. It specifies CASSQETLTRAYEQYF.

This clone was recorded a few times. The rearrangement uses TRBV2 and TRBJ2-6; D call uncertain. Germline V CDR1 and CDR2: SNHLY, FYNNEI. Trimming shortened V by 3 bases and J by 0 bases, and 6 bases separated the two germline ends. CDR3 size: 15 residues. The CDR3 reads CASSESSSGANVLTF. CDR3 bases: TGTGCCAGCAGTGAGTCAAGCTCTGGGGCCAACGTCCTGACTTTC.

V is TRBV28 and J is TRBJ2-5, with a possible D match to TRBD1 (6 bases). This CDR3 region has 15 residues. V was shortened by 5 bases and J by 4 bases, with 17 bases between the two germline ends. Germline V gene lookup returns CDR1 MDHEN and CDR2 SYDVKM. The CDR3 coding sequence is TGTGCCAGCAGTGCCCGACAGGTAGGACGAGAGACCCAGTACTTC. This gives the protein CASSARQVGRETQYF.

This chain connects TRBV6-5 to TRBJ1-6, with D perhaps matching TRBD1 (5 bases). Germline values: CDR1 MNHEY, CDR2 SVGAGI. The CDR3 is made up of 12 amino acids. V was trimmed by 7 bases and J by 7 bases, leaving 8 bases between them. In DNA form, the CDR3 reads TGTGCCAGCAAGGAGGGGAATTCACCCCTCCACTTT. Its protein product is CASKEGNSPLHF.

The chain is built from TRBV21-1 and TRBJ2-7; TRBD1 was called by the table and not checked on the DNA. TRBV21-1 is a documented pseudogene. This CDR3 is built from 15 residues. This CDR3 reads CASRVPGTGGHEQYF. CDR3 in DNA: TGTGCCAGCAGGGTACCAGGGACAGGGGGCCACGAGCAGTACTTC.

V usage is TRBV7-9 and J usage is TRBJ1-2, with TRBD1 as a possible D gene (5 bases). Germline-derived CDR1 and CDR2 are SEHNR and FQNEAQ (reference sequence). CDR3 length: 13 amino acids. V was shortened by 5 bases and J by 1 base, with 8 bases between the two germline ends. The CDR3 coding sequence is TGTGCCAGCAGCACCAGGGTTAACTATGGCTACACCTTC. It codes for CASSTRVNYGYTF. The full variable domain, rest sourced from reference TRBV7-9 and TRBJ1-2, is DTGVSQNPRHKITKRGQNVTFRCDPISEHNRLYWYRQTLGQGPEFLTYFQNEAQLEKSRLLSDRFSAERPKGSFSTLEIQRTEQGDSAMYLCASSTRVNYGYTFGSGTRLTVV.

The V gene is TRBV29-1, the J gene TRBJ1-1; D unclear. Germline CDR1 and CDR2: SQVTM and ANQGSEA. Trimming removed 5 bases at V and 4 bases at J, with 11 bases between. This CDR3 comprises 12 residues. The CDR3 here is CSVSSRSTEAFF. DNA for the CDR3: TGCAGCGTTTCAAGCCGGAGCACTGAAGCTTTCTTT.

The genes are TRBV2 and TRBJ2-1; TRBD2 aligns across 10 bases. J lost 6 bases, V lost 5 bases, and 7 bases had no gene match. Germline V gives CDR1 SNHLY, CDR2 FYNNEI. The CDR3 consists of 15 residues. CDR3 amino acids: CASSLAGGAPNEQFF. CDR3 DNA: TGTGCCAGCAGTTTAGCGGGGGGCGCCCCCAATGAGCAGTTCTTC. The full variable domain, in which reference TRBV2 and TRBJ2-1 provide the parts outside the CDR3, is EPEVTQTPSHQVTQMGQEVILRCVPISNHLYFYWYRQILGQKVEFLVSFYNNEISEKSEIFDDQFSVERPDGSNFTLKIRSTKLEDSAMYFCASSLAGGAPNEQFFGPGTRLTVL.

The genes are TRBV14 and TRBJ2-7; TRBD2 matches at 8 bases. Germline CDR1 and CDR2: SGHDN and FVKESK. The CDR3 contains 14 residues. With 3 bases clipped from V and 6 bases from J, the junction kept 7 bases outside the gene matches. The CDR3: CASSHGAGEAEQYF. In DNA, the CDR3 is TGTGCCAGCAGCCACGGAGCGGGAGAAGCCGAGCAGTACTTC.

The chain uses TRBV11-2 and TRBJ1-6; no firm D call. CDR1 is SGHAT, CDR2 FQNNGV, per germline. The V end was cut by 3 bases, the J end by 10 bases, with 13 bases between. CDR3 length: 14 amino acids. This CDR3 is CASSLYVNGSPLHF. CDR3 in DNA: TGTGCCAGCAGCTTGTACGTAAACGGCTCACCCCTCCACTTT.

CDR3 nucleotide sequence: TGTGCCTGGAGTCCCTCGGCCTTTCGAAGGAACACTGAAGCTTTCTTT. Translation: CAWSPSAFRRNTEAFF. The chain combines TRBV30 with TRBJ1-1; D uncertain. V was pared by 2 bases and J by 1 base, with 17 bases between. The CDR3 consists of 16 residues. CDR1 is GTSNPN, CDR2 SVGIG, per germline (reference sequence).

The CDR3 coding sequence is TGCAGTGCTGCTGCAGCGAGGGAGCAGTACTTC. Encoded protein: CSAAAAREQYF. This chain links TRBV20-1 with TRBJ2-7; D gene ambiguous. Germline V gene lookup returns CDR1 DFQATT and CDR2 SNEGSKA (reference sequence). Trimming shortened V by 5 bases and J by 7 bases, and 12 bases separated the two germline ends. This CDR3 region has 11 residues.

This clone has only a few counts. This chain connects TRBV19 to TRBJ2-1, with a tentative D call TRBD2 (6 bases). The germline V gene has CDR1 LNHDA and CDR2 SQIVND (reference sequence). Trimming cost V 5 bases and J 6 bases, with 20 bases left between them. CDR3 length equals 16 residues. The CDR3 loop is CASSLKSAGRSNEQFF. The CDR3 DNA reads TGTGCCAGTAGTCTGAAGTCGGCGGGGAGATCCAATGAGCAGTTCTTC.

The CDR3 region has the DNA TGTGCCAGCAGCGAGCGACGGGCGACATTCAGGGTTGAGCAGTTCTTC. This translates into CASSERRATFRVEQFF. The rearrangement links TRBV7-2 to TRBJ2-1; possible D gene TRBD1, 5 bases. The V end was cut by 5 bases, the J end by 9 bases, with 23 bases between. This CDR3 has 16 amino acids. Germline CDR1 and CDR2: SGHTA and FQGNSA.

This chain links TRBV5-4 with TRBJ2-3; D is ambiguous. CDR3 length: 14 amino acids. Germline V gives CDR1 SGHNT, CDR2 YYREEE (reference sequence). Deletions cut 0 bases from V and 0 bases from J, with 5 bases between. The CDR3 nucleotides are TGTGCCAGCAGCTTGGCCCGTAGCACAGATACGCAGTATTTT. This encodes CASSLARSTDTQYF. Supplemented by reference TRBV5-4 and TRBJ2-3, the full variable domain reads ETGVTQSPTHLIKTRGQQVTLRCSSQSGHNTVSWYQQALGQGPQFIFQYYREEENGRGNFPPRFSGLQFPNYSSELNVNALELDDSALYLCASSLARSTDTQYFGPGTRLTVL.

This clone was counted between two and nine times. Other DNA sequences in the same sample also yield this CDR3. J is TRBJ1-1 and V is TRBV20-1; D is unresolved. The ends were cut back, 3 bases at V and 3 bases at J, with 5 bases in the middle. Germline CDR1 DFQATT, CDR2 SNEGSKA (reference sequence). The CDR3 spans 11 residues. This chain's CDR3 is CSARRDTEAFF. In DNA, the CDR3 is TGCAGTGCTAGGAGGGACACTGAAGCTTTCTTT.

This clone was seen a handful of times. This rearrangement joins TRBV29-1 to TRBJ2-5; D gene ambiguous. CDR3 length equals 11 residues. V shed 5 bases and J shed 5 bases, with 9 bases lying between them. Germline loops: CDR1 SQVTM, CDR2 ANQGSEA. The CDR3 sequence: CSVLKAETQYF. Written as DNA, the CDR3 is TGCAGCGTTTTGAAGGCGGAGACCCAGTACTTC.